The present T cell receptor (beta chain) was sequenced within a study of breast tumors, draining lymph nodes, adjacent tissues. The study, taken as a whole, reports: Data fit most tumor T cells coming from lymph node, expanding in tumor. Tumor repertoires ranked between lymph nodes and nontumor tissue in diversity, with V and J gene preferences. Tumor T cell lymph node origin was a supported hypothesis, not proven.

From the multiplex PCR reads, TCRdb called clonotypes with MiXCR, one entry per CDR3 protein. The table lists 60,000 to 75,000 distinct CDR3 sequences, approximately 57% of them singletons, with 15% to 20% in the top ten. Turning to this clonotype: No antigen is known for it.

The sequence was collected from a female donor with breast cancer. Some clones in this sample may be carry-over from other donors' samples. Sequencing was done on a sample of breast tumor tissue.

The chain's CDR3 is CSVVEGGGETQYF. The CDR3 DNA is TGCAGCGTTGTGGAGGGAGGAGGGGAGACCCAGTACTTC. This rearrangement joins TRBV29-1 to TRBJ2-5, with D maybe TRBD2 (6 bases). The CDR3 totals 13 residues. CDR1 is SQVTM and CDR2 is ANQGSEA in the germline V gene. Trimming removed 4 bases at V and 5 bases at J, with 14 bases between.